Presented here are 32 T cell receptor beta chains from one specimen sequenced in a study of T cell responses to AZD1222 COVID-19 vaccine. Measured with immunoSEQ multiplex PCR; TCRdb has only the in-frame clones, and not every one. The table has some 120,000 clones, roughly 88% seen once; the top ten hold approximately 8.8%. Sample: peripheral blood, taken on day 0 of AZD1222 vaccination. These receptors were obtained from an adult in good health.

The chain joins TRBV3-1 (or the pseudogene TRBV3-2) to TRBJ1-6; tentatively, D is TRBD1 (6 bases). Trimming stripped 4 bases from V and 7 bases from J, with 14 bases between. The CDR3 covers 15 residues. Germline assignment: CDR1 LGHDT and CDR2 YNNKEL (reference sequence). The CDR3 DNA reads TGTGCCAGCAGCCTCCGTGGAGGGGGAAATTCACCCCTCCACTTT. Protein product: CASSLRGGGNSPLHF.

The chain combines TRBV15 with TRBJ2-1; D is perhaps TRBD2 (6 bases). Germline-derived CDR1 and CDR2 are LNHNV and YYDKDF (reference sequence). The CDR3 runs 15 residues. Trimming removed 4 bases at V and 4 bases at J, with 14 bases between. The CDR3 spells CATSKNSGDYNEQFF. In DNA, the CDR3 is TGTGCCACCAGCAAAAATAGCGGAGATTACAATGAGCAGTTCTTC.

This chain uses TRBV9 with TRBJ1-2; D gene unclear. The germline V gene encodes CDR1 SGDLS and CDR2 YYNGEE. Trimming stripped 0 bases from V and 8 bases from J, with 17 bases between. This CDR3 spans 15 amino acids. CDR3 sequence: CASSVATRFQSGYTF. CDR3 sequence (DNA): TGTGCCAGCAGCGTAGCTACGAGGTTTCAGTCGGGCTACACCTTC.

This clone was observed once. The CDR3 nucleotides read TGTGCCAGCAGCTCACAGGGCTGGGCGCAGCCCCAGCATTTT. Its translation: CASSSQGWAQPQHF. This chain joins TRBV11-3 and TRBJ1-5, with a possible D match to TRBD1 (6 bases). V was cut by 4 bases and J by 7 bases, with 14 bases left in between. The germline gives CDR1 SGHNT, CDR2 YENEEA. The CDR3 spans 14 residues.

V and J are TRBV7-3 and TRBJ2-1; tentative D call: TRBD2 (6 bases). The germline V gene encodes CDR1 SGHTA and CDR2 FQGTGA. This CDR3 spans 19 amino acids. The germline V and J ends were trimmed by 0 bases and 0 bases, with 18 bases remaining between them. The CDR3 coding sequence is TGTGCCAGCAGCTTAACGGGTAGCGGAGAACCAGACTCCTACAATGAGCAGTTCTTC. This translates into CASSLTGSGEPDSYNEQFF.

The chain recombines TRBV7-6 with TRBJ2-3; D may correspond to TRBD1 or TRBD2 (5 bases each). Germline loops: CDR1 SGHVS, CDR2 FNYEAQ. This CDR3 is built from 17 residues. V lost 5 bases and J 4 bases, leaving 22 bases between the germline ends. CDR3 sequence (DNA): TGTGCCAGCAGCCCAACATCCGGGACCTCTTTCCCAGATACGCAGTATTTT. Protein: CASSPTSGTSFPDTQYF.

The V gene is TRBV9, the J gene TRBJ2-1, with 8 positions matching TRBD1. J was trimmed by 6 bases and V by 4 bases; bases with no gene match: 3. Germline-derived CDR1 and CDR2 are SGDLS and YYNGEE. The CDR3 extends over 13 amino acids. This CDR3 is CASSKTGANEQFF. As DNA, the CDR3 is TGTGCCAGCAGCAAGACAGGGGCCAATGAGCAGTTCTTC.

The sample holds a few counts of this clone. The chain uses TRBV18 and TRBJ1-1, with D unresolved. The CDR3 consists of 17 residues. Trimming stripped 1 base from V and 1 base from J, with 16 bases between. The germline V gene encodes CDR1 KGHSH and CDR2 LQKENI. The CDR3 loop reads CASSPRAGFERNTEAFF. Written as DNA, the CDR3 is TGTGCCAGCTCACCACGCGCCGGATTTGAGAGGAACACTGAAGCTTTCTTT.

The rearrangement joins TRBV2 to TRBJ1-6, with D possibly being TRBD1 (5 bases). This CDR3 spans 15 amino acids. The germline CDR1 and CDR2 sequences are SNHLY and FYNNEI. Trimming took off 3 bases at V and 10 bases at J, with 16 bases between the two ends. For the CDR3, the DNA is TGTGCCAGCAGTGAGTACGCGGGGGTAGACTCACCCCTCCACTTT. It yields the protein CASSEYAGVDSPLHF.

The rearrangement uses TRBV6-5 and TRBJ1-1; D possibly corresponds to TRBD1 (6 bases). The length of the CDR3 is 14 residues. Trimming took off 2 bases at V and 2 bases at J, with 9 bases between the two ends. Looked up from germline, CDR1 is MNHEY and CDR2 is SVGAGI. The CDR3 DNA reads as TGTGCCAGCAGTTACGCGGACAGAAACACTGAAGCTTTCTTT. Protein product: CASSYADRNTEAFF.

A few counts support this clone. The V call is TRBV15, the J call TRBJ2-5; D is unclear. The length of the CDR3 is 13 residues. Germline loops: CDR1 LNHNV, CDR2 YYDKDF (reference sequence). V gave up 3 bases and J gave up 3 bases, with 8 bases separating them. The CDR3 here is CATSSTWEETQYF. The CDR3 DNA reads as TGTGCCACCAGCAGTACCTGGGAAGAGACCCAGTACTTC.

The sample holds a few counts of this clone. The gene calls are TRBV24-1 and TRBJ1-4; TRBD1 is a possible D gene (6 bases). The germline gives CDR1 KGHDR, CDR2 SFDVKD. V was clipped by 2 bases and J by 8 bases, with 20 bases between them. The CDR3 covers 17 residues. The CDR3 loop reads CATSDSRDPRQGEKLFF. The CDR3 DNA is TGTGCCACCAGTGATTCTCGGGACCCTCGCCAGGGGGAAAAACTGTTTTTT.

The V gene is TRBV18, the J gene TRBJ1-6, with D possibly TRBD1 on 6 matching bases. Trimming removed 2 bases at V and 8 bases at J, with 22 bases between. This CDR3 is 18 amino acids long. Looked up from germline, CDR1 is KGHSH and CDR2 is LQKENI. CDR3 sequence (DNA): TGTGCCAGCTCACCAATACAACCGACCCGGGGGCAGTATTCACCCCTCCACTTT. Translation gives CASSPIQPTRGQYSPLHF.

This clone turned up a few times. The chain combines TRBV2 with TRBJ1-2; 8 nucleotides line up with TRBD1. The CDR3 loop spans 14 amino acids. V shed 6 bases and J 3 bases; nucleotides not matched to a gene: 6. From germline, CDR1 is SNHLY and CDR2 FYNNEI. CDR3 bases: TGTGCCAGCAGCGCTCAGGGGGCGGACTATGGCTACACCTTC. Translation gives CASSAQGADYGYTF.

The chain employs TRBV6-5 and TRBJ1-2; the match to TRBD1 covers 11 bases. Trimming cost V 7 bases and J 6 bases; bases outside gene matches: 4. The CDR3 has 13 amino acids. The V gene's germline CDR1 is MNHEY and CDR2 SVGAGI. CDR3 residues: CASKGDRGNGYTF. CDR3 nucleotides: TGTGCCAGCAAAGGGGACAGGGGGAATGGCTACACCTTC.

This clone occurred once. The CDR3 nucleotides are TGTGCCAGCAGAGCCGGGACAGAGACCGGGGAGCTGTTTTTT. This codes for CASRAGTETGELFF. The chain recombines TRBV28 with TRBJ2-2; 7 nucleotides align to TRBD1. Germline V gene sequence: CDR1 MDHEN, CDR2 SYDVKM. The CDR3 runs to 14 residues. J lost 5 bases, V lost 6 bases, and 6 bases had no gene match.

This clone was detected only a few times. The chain is built from TRBV7-2 and TRBJ1-4, with unresolved D. Germline values: CDR1 SGHTA, CDR2 FQGNSA. CDR3 size: 13 residues. Trimming stripped 0 bases from V and 8 bases from J, with 7 bases between. This CDR3 is CASSLATGEKLFF. CDR3 nucleotides: TGTGCCAGCAGCTTAGCCACGGGAGAAAAACTGTTTTTT.

V is TRBV12-2 and J is TRBJ2-7; the table's D call, TRBD2, was not checked against the DNA. TRBV12-2 is shown as a pseudogene. This CDR3 contains 15 residues. In DNA, the CDR3 is TGTGCAAGTCGCTCCTGGAGCTTAACTTTCTACGAGCAGTACTTC. Translation: CASRSWSLTFYEQYF.

The chain carries TRBV10-3 and TRBJ2-7; the D is unclear. Per germline, CDR1 ENHRY and CDR2 SYGVKD. The CDR3 contains 12 residues. Deletions cut 7 bases from V and 7 bases from J, with 14 bases between. DNA of the CDR3: TGTGCCATCACCAATGACGCCAAAGAGCAGTACTTC. Its protein product is CAITNDAKEQYF.

This chain connects TRBV7-9 to TRBJ2-2, with TRBD1 identical over 10 bases. The junction had 4 bases not matched to a gene; V was cut back by 5 bases and J by 7 bases. The CDR3 extends over 14 amino acids. Germline V CDR1 and CDR2: SEHNR, FQNEAQ (reference sequence). The CDR3 loop is CASSGQGEIGELFF. CDR3 nucleotides: TGTGCCAGCAGCGGACAGGGGGAGATCGGGGAGCTGTTTTTT. The complete variable domain, with remaining parts taken from reference TRBV7-9 and TRBJ2-2, reads DTGVSQNPRHKITKRGQNVTFRCDPISEHNRLYWYRQTLGQGPEFLTYFQNEAQLEKSRLLSDRFSAERPKGSFSTLEIQRTEQGDSAMYLCASSGQGEIGELFFGEGSRLTVL.

The rearrangement links TRBV7-2 to TRBJ1-1; D might be TRBD1 (6 bases). The CDR3 has 14 amino acids. V was shortened by 4 bases and J by 4 bases, with 13 bases between the two germline ends. CDR1 SGHTA and CDR2 FQGNSA come from the germline V gene. CDR3 coding DNA: TGTGCCAGCAGCTCCGGGGGGGGCCTCACTGAAGCTTTCTTT. This sequence encodes CASSSGGGLTEAFF.

The J gene is TRBJ2-7, the V gene TRBV5-1, with D possibly TRBD1 on 6 matching bases. Between the trimmed V and J ends, which lost 2 bases and 6 bases, there was a span of 15 bases. Looked up from germline, CDR1 is SGHRS and CDR2 is YFSETQ. This CDR3 region has 14 residues. This CDR3 reads CASSFRQGSREQYF. CDR3 DNA sequence: TGCGCCAGCAGCTTTAGGCAGGGGTCTCGCGAGCAGTACTTC.

The genes are TRBV11-3 and TRBJ2-7, with TRBD1 as a possible D gene (6 bases). V gave up 0 bases and J gave up 0 bases, with 12 bases separating them. This CDR3 has 16 amino acids. Germline V gene lookup returns CDR1 SGHNT and CDR2 YENEEA. As DNA, the CDR3 is TGTGCCAGCAGCTTAGAACAGGGCGGCGGCTCCTACGAGCAGTACTTC. This translates into CASSLEQGGGSYEQYF.

The chain is built from TRBV5-4 and TRBJ2-1; tentative D call: TRBD2 (5 bases). The CDR3 has 15 residues. Germline V lookup: CDR1 SGHNT, CDR2 YYREEE (reference sequence). Trimming left V 4 bases short and J 4 bases short, with 15 bases between. The CDR3 loop is CASSPSGEPYNEQFF. Written as DNA, the CDR3 is TGTGCCAGCAGCCCGAGCGGCGAACCGTACAATGAGCAGTTCTTC.

As to this clone: The sample carries other DNA sequences with the same CDR3. This sequence joins TRBV27 and TRBJ2-1; no definite D call. The germline V and J ends were trimmed by 1 base and 7 bases, with 2 bases remaining between them. The CDR3 extends over 11 amino acids. Per the germline V gene, CDR1 is MNHEY and CDR2 is SMNVEV (reference sequence). CDR3 protein: CASSLYNEQFF. Written as DNA, the CDR3 is TGTGCCAGCAGTTTATATAATGAGCAGTTCTTC.

The V call is TRBV9, the J call TRBJ2-7; 11 bases agree with TRBD2. CDR1 SGDLS and CDR2 YYNGEE come from the germline V gene. The V and J ends lost 4 bases and 3 bases, in that order; junction bases with no gene match: 9. The CDR3 totals 16 residues. The CDR3 nucleotides are TGTGCCAGCAGCACAGGAACCGGGACTAGCGGCTACGAGCAGTACTTC. It is translated as CASSTGTGTSGYEQYF.

This clone turned up a few times. Other DNA sequences in this sample translate to the same CDR3. The J gene is TRBJ1-3, the V gene TRBV24-1; 7 bases agree with TRBD1. V lost 3 bases and J lost 0; bases outside the gene matches: 4. Looked up from germline, CDR1 is KGHDR and CDR2 is SFDVKD. The CDR3 is made up of 16 amino acids. The CDR3 region is CATSDPGTDSGNTIYF. The CDR3 bases are TGTGCCACCAGTGATCCCGGGACAGACTCTGGAAACACCATATATTTT.

The V call is TRBV7-9, the J call TRBJ1-5, with no clear D. With 6 bases removed from V and 0 bases from J, the gap between germline ends came to 9 bases. Germline-derived CDR1 and CDR2 are SEHNR and FQNEAQ (reference sequence). CDR3 size: 14 residues. The CDR3 loop reads CASSGTSSNQPQHF. The CDR3 DNA reads TGTGCCAGCAGTGGAACATCTAGCAATCAGCCCCAGCATTTT.

The table lists this clone with a few counts. The rearrangement links TRBV11-3 to TRBJ2-1; D perhaps matches TRBD1 (6 bases). This CDR3 comprises 13 residues. Germline V gives CDR1 SGHNT, CDR2 YENEEA. The germline V and J ends were trimmed by 0 bases and 9 bases, with 9 bases remaining between them. The DNA of the CDR3 is TGTGCCAGCAGCTTAGAAGGGGGAAGTGAGCAGTTCTTC. This codes for CASSLEGGSEQFF.

This rearrangement joins TRBV3-1 (or the pseudogene TRBV3-2) to TRBJ1-2; D remains ambiguous. V was clipped by 5 bases and J by 6 bases, with 13 bases between them. CDR3 length: 13 residues. Germline V CDR1 and CDR2: LGHDT, YNNKEL (reference sequence). The CDR3 DNA reads TGTGCCAGCAGCACGGACGGATGGAATGGCTACACCTTC. Translation gives CASSTDGWNGYTF.

The gene calls are TRBV6-1 and TRBJ1-2; 8 bases agree with TRBD1. Germline V gene data show CDR1 as MNHNS and CDR2 as SASEGT. Trimming cost V 0 bases and J 0 bases; bases outside gene matches: 3. This CDR3 has 16 amino acids. CDR3 in amino acids: CASSEAGTGTNYGYTF. The DNA for the CDR3 is TGTGCCAGCAGTGAAGCCGGGACAGGTACTAACTATGGCTACACCTTC.

The chain is built from TRBV6-6 and TRBJ1-1, with no clear D. This CDR3 has 16 amino acids. V was pared by 5 bases and J by 1 base, with 17 bases between. CDR1 is MNHNY, CDR2 SVGAGI, per germline (reference sequence). The CDR3 DNA follows: TGTGCCAGCAGTCGAACACTGGGATATCGGAACACTGAAGCTTTCTTT. It yields the protein CASSRTLGYRNTEAFF.